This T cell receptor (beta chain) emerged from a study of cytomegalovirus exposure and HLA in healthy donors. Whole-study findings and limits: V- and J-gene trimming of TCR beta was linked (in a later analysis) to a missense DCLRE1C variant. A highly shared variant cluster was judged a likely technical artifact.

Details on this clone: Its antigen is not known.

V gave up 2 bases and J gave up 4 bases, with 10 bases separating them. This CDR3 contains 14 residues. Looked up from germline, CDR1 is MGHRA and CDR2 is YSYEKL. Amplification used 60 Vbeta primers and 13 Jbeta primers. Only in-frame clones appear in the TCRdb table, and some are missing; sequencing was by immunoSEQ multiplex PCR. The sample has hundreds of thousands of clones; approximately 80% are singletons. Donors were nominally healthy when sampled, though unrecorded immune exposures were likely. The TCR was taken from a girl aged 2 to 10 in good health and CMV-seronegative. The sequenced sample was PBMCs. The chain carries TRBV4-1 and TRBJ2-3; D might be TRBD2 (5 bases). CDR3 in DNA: TGCGCCAGCAGCCAACCCGGGATCCCAGATACGCAGTATTTT. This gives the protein CASSQPGIPDTQYF.